The 11 T cell receptor beta chains listed next were all sequenced from one sample in a study of technical replicates of blood from several donors. Measured with immunoSEQ multiplex PCR; TCRdb has only the in-frame clones, and not every one. This table holds tens of thousands of clones, roughly 95% found once. The sequencing sample was made of T cells isolated from PBMCs. All receptors come from a human donor in good health.

CDR3 sequence (DNA): TGTGCCAGCAGTTTATGGGCAGGCGGGGGGGACTACGAGCAGTACTTC. It translates to CASSLWAGGGDYEQYF. The chain carries TRBV27 and TRBJ2-7; 9 nucleotides align to TRBD2. The CDR3 totals 16 residues. With 1 base clipped from V and 3 bases from J, the junction kept 7 bases outside the gene matches. Germline V gene sequence: CDR1 MNHEY, CDR2 SMNVEV (reference sequence).

CDR3: CSVEGARGTGELFF. Written as DNA, the CDR3 is TGCAGCGTTGAGGGGGCGCGAGGCACCGGGGAGCTGTTTTTT. The chain employs TRBV29-1 and TRBJ2-2, with D maybe TRBD1 (6 bases). Trimming left V 3 bases short and J 4 bases short, with 12 bases between. This CDR3 has 14 amino acids. The germline V gene has CDR1 SQVTM and CDR2 ANQGSEA.

J is TRBJ2-7 and V is TRBV6-5; 9 positions match TRBD2. Per germline, CDR1 MNHEY and CDR2 SVGAGI. The CDR3 runs 15 residues. V trimming: 6 bases; J trimming: 7 bases; junction bases outside the gene matches: 13. The CDR3 loop is CASSIVAGARGEQYF. CDR3 nucleotide sequence: TGTGCCAGCAGCATCGTAGCGGGAGCTAGGGGGGAGCAGTACTTC.

This clone appeared once. This rearrangement joins TRBV27 to TRBJ2-1, with TRBD2 matching 9 bases. J was trimmed by 0 bases and V by 6 bases; bases with no gene match: 12. This CDR3 has 18 amino acids. The V gene's germline CDR1 is MNHEY and CDR2 SMNVEV (reference sequence). The CDR3 protein is CASRPIGLANTSYNEQFF. The CDR3 DNA reads as TGTGCCAGCAGGCCGATCGGACTAGCGAATACCTCCTACAATGAGCAGTTCTTC.

The V and J genes are TRBV5-1 and TRBJ2-1; possible D gene TRBD2, 6 bases. Germline V gene lookup returns CDR1 SGHRS and CDR2 YFSETQ. The CDR3 extends over 11 amino acids. Trimming pared 4 bases from V and 10 bases from J, leaving 9 bases between. CDR3 DNA sequence: TGCGCCAGCAGCCTAAGCGGGGAGCAGTTCTTC. Translating gives CASSLSGEQFF.

DNA of the CDR3: TGTGCCAGCAGGAGCGGGATCTCCTACAATGAGCAGTTCTTC. It codes for CASRSGISYNEQFF. This chain joins TRBV6-5 and TRBJ2-1; 7 bases fit TRBD2. Germline V gene sequence: CDR1 MNHEY, CDR2 SVGAGI. This CDR3 has 14 amino acids. Trimming cost V 6 bases and J 0 bases; bases outside gene matches: 2.

About this clone: The sample carries other DNA sequences with the same CDR3. The rearrangement uses TRBV4-3 and TRBJ2-1, with 8 bases that match TRBD2. The trim removed 4 bases at V and 8 bases at J, leaving 16 bases unmatched. The length of the CDR3 is 17 residues. Germline-derived CDR1 and CDR2 are LGHNA and YSLEER. CDR3 coding DNA: TGCGCCAGCAGCCCCATTCCGTCACTAGCGGAGATGGATGAGCAGTTCTTC. This translates into CASSPIPSLAEMDEQFF.

The chain recombines TRBV5-1 with TRBJ1-3; no definite D call. V dropped 4 bases and J dropped 0 bases, with 11 bases sitting between them. The CDR3 is 15 amino acids. CDR1 SGHRS and CDR2 YFSETQ come from the germline V gene. DNA of the CDR3: TGCGCCAGCAGCCATGGGAGTGGCTCTGGAAACACCATATATTTT. It is translated as CASSHGSGSGNTIYF. Variable domain in full (rest from reference TRBV5-1 and TRBJ1-3): KAGVTQTPRYLIKTRGQQVTLSCSPISGHRSVSWYQQTPGQGLQFLFEYFSETQRNKGNFPGRFSGRQFSNSRSEMNVSTLELGDSALYLCASSHGSGSGNTIYFGEGSWLTVV.

Regarding this clone: At one of its ends the junction is not consistent with the germline gene, which may arise from a read error. The rearrangement uses TRBV6-5 and TRBJ1-2, with TRBD1 matching over 8 bases. The CDR3 loop spans 10 amino acids. CDR1 is MNHEY, CDR2 SVGAGI, per germline. The CDR3 sequence is CASSSDREWF. The CDR3 DNA sequence: TGTGCCAGCAGTTCGGACAGGGAATGGTTC.

This chain joins TRBV6-5 and TRBJ1-2; TRBD1 might be the D (6 bases). Germline V gene sequence: CDR1 MNHEY, CDR2 SVGAGI. CDR3 length: 16 amino acids. V was cut by 2 bases and J by 3 bases, with 16 bases left in between. The CDR3 coding sequence is TGTGCCAGCAGTTACCAGGGGCGCAATTCCTACTATGGCTACACCTTC. This translates into CASSYQGRNSYYGYTF.

The chain recombines TRBV7-9 with TRBJ1-2, with 9 bases lining up with TRBD1. The CDR3 consists of 15 residues. The germline V gene encodes CDR1 SEHNR and CDR2 FQNEAQ (reference sequence). With V trimmed by 6 bases and J by 3 bases, 8 bases remained unmatched. CDR3 DNA: TGTGCCAGCAGTCCGGGACAGGGTCTGGACTATGGCTACACCTTC. Its translation is CASSPGQGLDYGYTF.